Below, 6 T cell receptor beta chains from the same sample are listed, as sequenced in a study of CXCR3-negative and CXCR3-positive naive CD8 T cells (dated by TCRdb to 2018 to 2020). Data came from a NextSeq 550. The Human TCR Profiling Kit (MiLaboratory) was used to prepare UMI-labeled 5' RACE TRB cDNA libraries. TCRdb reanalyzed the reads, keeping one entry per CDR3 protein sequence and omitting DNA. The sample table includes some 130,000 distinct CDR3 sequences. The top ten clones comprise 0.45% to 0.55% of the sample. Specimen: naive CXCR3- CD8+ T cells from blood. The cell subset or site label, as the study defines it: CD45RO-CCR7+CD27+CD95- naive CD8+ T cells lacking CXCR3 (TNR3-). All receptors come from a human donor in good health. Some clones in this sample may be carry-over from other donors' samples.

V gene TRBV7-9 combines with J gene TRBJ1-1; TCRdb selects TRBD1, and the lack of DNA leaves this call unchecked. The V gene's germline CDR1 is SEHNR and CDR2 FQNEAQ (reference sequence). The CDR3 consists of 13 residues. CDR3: CASSFWGNTEAFF.

The CDR3 sequence: CASSQLLAGGMDTQYF. The chain couples TRBV4-3 to TRBJ2-3; absent DNA, TCRdb's TRBD2 call cannot be checked. Germline values: CDR1 LGHNA, CDR2 YSLEER. The length of the CDR3 is 16 residues.

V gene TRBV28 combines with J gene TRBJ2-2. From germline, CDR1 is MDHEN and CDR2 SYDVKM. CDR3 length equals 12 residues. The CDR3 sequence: CASSSDTGELFF.

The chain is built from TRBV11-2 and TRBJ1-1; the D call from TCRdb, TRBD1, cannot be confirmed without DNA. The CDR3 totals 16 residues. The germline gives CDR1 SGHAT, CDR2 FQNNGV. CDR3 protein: CASSPPRGGQVTEAFF.

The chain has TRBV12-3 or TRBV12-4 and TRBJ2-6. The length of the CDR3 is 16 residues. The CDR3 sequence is CASSLILSSGANVLTF.

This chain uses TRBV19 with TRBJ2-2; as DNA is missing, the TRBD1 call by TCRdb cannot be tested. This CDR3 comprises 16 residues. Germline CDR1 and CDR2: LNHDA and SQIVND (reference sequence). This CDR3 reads CASSHSPGQGTGELFF.